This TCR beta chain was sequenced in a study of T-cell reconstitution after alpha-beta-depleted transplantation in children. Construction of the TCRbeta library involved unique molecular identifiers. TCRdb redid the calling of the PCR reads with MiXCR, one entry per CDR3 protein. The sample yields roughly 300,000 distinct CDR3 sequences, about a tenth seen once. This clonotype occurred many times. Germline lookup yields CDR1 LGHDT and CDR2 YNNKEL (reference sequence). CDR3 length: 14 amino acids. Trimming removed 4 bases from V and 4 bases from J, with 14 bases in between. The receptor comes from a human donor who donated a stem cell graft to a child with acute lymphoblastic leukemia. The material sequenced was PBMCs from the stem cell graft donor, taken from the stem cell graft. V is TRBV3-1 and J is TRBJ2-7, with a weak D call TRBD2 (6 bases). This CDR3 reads CASSPGLRSYEQYF. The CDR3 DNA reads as TGTGCCAGCAGCCCGGGACTCCGTAGTTACGAGCAGTACTTC.